Shown below are 22 T cell receptor beta chains from a single sample sequenced in a study of a mutant IDH1 vaccine in newly diagnosed glioma. Time point reported: week 47, end of study. A single vaccine dose contained 300 ug of mutant IDH1 20-mer peptide, and topical imiquimod was used with it. Their cognate antigens are unknown. The method was immunoSEQ multiplex PCR; TCRdb's version includes in-frame clones alone and lacks a portion of them. The data hold fewer than 55,000 clones, with almost 65% observed a single time. The sequenced sample was peripheral blood mononuclear cells (PBMCs), obtained from a glioma patient whose treatment included an IDH1 peptide vaccine. The receptor source for this set is a man in his forties or fifties with glioma. Some clones in this sample may be carry-over from other donors' samples.

V gene TRBV7-8 combines with J gene TRBJ1-6; maybe TRBD1 (5 bases). CDR1 and CDR2 (germline): SGHVS, FQNEAQ. There are 14 residues in the CDR3. V lost 1 base and J 7 bases, leaving 8 bases between the germline ends. This CDR3 is CASSLVGENSPLHF. The CDR3 bases are TGTGCCAGCAGCTTAGTAGGGGAGAATTCACCCCTCCACTTT. Looking up the rest from reference TRBV7-8 and TRBJ1-6 gives the full variable domain: GAGVSQSPRYKVAKRGQDVALRCDPISGHVSLFWYQQALGQGPEFLTYFQNEAQLDKSGLPSDRFFAERPEGSVSTLKIQRTQQEDSAVYLCASSLVGENSPLHFGNGTRLTVT.

This rearrangement joins TRBV5-6 to TRBJ2-5, with D perhaps given as TRBD1 or TRBD2 (5 bases each). The CDR3 is 15 amino acids. The V gene lost 4 bases and the J gene lost 6 bases, with 19 bases spanning the gap. Per germline, CDR1 SGHDT and CDR2 YYEEEE. DNA of the CDR3: TGTGCCAGCAGCACAACGGGCTTTGGGGGTAAGACCCAGTACTTC. It codes for CASSTTGFGGKTQYF.

This chain uses TRBV18 with TRBJ1-1, with no clear D. The CDR3 runs to 12 residues. CDR1 KGHSH and CDR2 LQKENI come from the germline V gene. Trimming stripped 5 bases from V and 11 bases from J, with 15 bases between. The CDR3 is CASSERLARAFF. The DNA for the CDR3 is TGTGCCAGCTCAGAGAGGTTGGCGCGGGCTTTCTTT.

The chain links TRBV19 to TRBJ1-2; possible D gene TRBD1, 6 bases. The ends were cut back, 6 bases at V and 1 base at J, with 18 bases in the middle. Germline CDR1 LNHDA, CDR2 SQIVND (reference sequence). The CDR3 spans 16 residues. The chain's CDR3 is CASRRAQGNFNYGYTF. The CDR3 region has the DNA TGTGCCAGTAGGCGGGCCCAGGGGAATTTTAACTATGGCTACACCTTC.

This clone was observed a few times. The chain combines TRBV29-1 with TRBJ1-2, with unresolved D. This CDR3 has 11 residues. Germline assignment: CDR1 SQVTM and CDR2 ANQGSEA. Between the trimmed V and J ends, which lost 3 bases and 4 bases, there was a span of 6 bases. The CDR3 nucleotides are TGCAGCGTTGAGTCCTTCTATGGCTACACCTTC. Translated, it gives CSVESFYGYTF.

J is TRBJ1-4 and V is TRBV19; 10 nucleotides line up with TRBD1. Germline V gene sequence: CDR1 LNHDA, CDR2 SQIVND (reference sequence). V lost 5 bases, J lost 8 bases, and 5 bases stayed unmatched. The CDR3 spans 14 residues. In DNA form, the CDR3 reads TGTGCCAGTAGTGACAGGGGGCAAGGAGAAAAACTGTTTTTT. Translating it yields CASSDRGQGEKLFF.

The chain couples TRBV27 to TRBJ2-5; no clear D. This CDR3 has 13 amino acids. The V end was cut by 3 bases, the J end by 4 bases, with 9 bases between. The germline V gene encodes CDR1 MNHEY and CDR2 SMNVEV (reference sequence). The CDR3 DNA reads as TGTGCCAGCAGTTTGAGAGGCCTAGAGACCCAGTACTTC. As protein: CASSLRGLETQYF.

The chain couples TRBV29-1 to TRBJ1-1; 8 bases fit TRBD1. This CDR3 comprises 12 residues. J gave up 5 bases and V 5 bases, and 4 bases lay outside the gene matches. Germline V gene lookup returns CDR1 SQVTM and CDR2 ANQGSEA. This chain's CDR3 is CSVFNRGTEAFF. As DNA, the CDR3 is TGCAGCGTTTTCAACAGGGGGACTGAAGCTTTCTTT.

The chain couples TRBV5-1 to TRBJ2-3, with D unresolved. There are 13 residues in the CDR3. CDR1 SGHRS and CDR2 YFSETQ come from the germline V gene. V lost 0 bases and J lost 5, with 7 bases in between. CDR3 region: CASSLARKDTQYF. For the CDR3, the DNA is TGCGCCAGCAGCTTGGCCCGAAAAGATACGCAGTATTTT.

The chain recombines TRBV30 with TRBJ2-1; either TRBD1 or TRBD2 may supply D (5 bases each). From germline, CDR1 is GTSNPN and CDR2 SVGIG (reference sequence). Trimming pared 0 bases from V and 7 bases from J, leaving 13 bases between. This CDR3 has 14 residues. CDR3 residues: CAWSVGSWGNEQFF. CDR3 sequence (DNA): TGTGCCTGGAGTGTCGGTTCGTGGGGGAATGAGCAGTTCTTC.

The chain employs TRBV6-5 and TRBJ1-1; unclear D gene. Germline V CDR1 and CDR2: MNHEY, SVGAGI. Trimming pared 1 base from V and 0 bases from J, leaving 12 bases between. The CDR3 totals 16 residues. CDR3 residues: CASSYLGRPMNTEAFF. Written as DNA, the CDR3 is TGTGCCAGCAGTTACTTGGGCAGGCCCATGAACACTGAAGCTTTCTTT.

The chain joins TRBV5-1 to TRBJ1-2; perhaps TRBD1 as D (5 bases). Germline loops: CDR1 SGHRS, CDR2 YFSETQ. The CDR3 contains 15 residues. V was clipped by 0 bases and J by 3 bases, with 12 bases between them. The CDR3 DNA is TGCGCCAGCAGCTTGGACGGTCGGGGGGACTATGGCTACACCTTC. Translating it yields CASSLDGRGDYGYTF. The whole variable domain, filled in from reference TRBV5-1 and TRBJ1-2, reads KAGVTQTPRYLIKTRGQQVTLSCSPISGHRSVSWYQQTPGQGLQFLFEYFSETQRNKGNFPGRFSGRQFSNSRSEMNVSTLELGDSALYLCASSLDGRGDYGYTFGSGTRLTVV.

By share of the sample, this clone is medium-sized. The chain joins TRBV13 to TRBJ1-1; D not certain. Trimming cost V 2 bases and J 4 bases, with 8 bases left between them. The length of the CDR3 is 13 residues. In germline, CDR1 is PRHDT, CDR2 FYEKMQ (reference sequence). The CDR3 spells CASSLTRGTEAFF. The DNA for the CDR3 is TGTGCCAGCAGCTTAACGCGGGGCACTGAAGCTTTCTTT.

A few counts support this clone. The chain uses TRBV18 and TRBJ2-5; D may be TRBD1 or TRBD2 (5 bases each). This CDR3 is built from 13 residues. Looked up from germline, CDR1 is KGHSH and CDR2 is LQKENI. V lost 1 base to trimming and J lost 2 bases, with 5 bases between them. The CDR3 DNA follows: TGTGCCAGCTCACCACGGGGGCAAGAGACCCAGTACTTC. Translated, it gives CASSPRGQETQYF.

This clone turned up a few times. The rearrangement links TRBV29-1 to TRBJ1-3; tentative D call: TRBD1 (5 bases). This CDR3 has 14 residues. The V gene lost 2 bases and the J gene lost 4 bases, with 12 bases spanning the gap. The germline V gene encodes CDR1 SQVTM and CDR2 ANQGSEA. CDR3 DNA: TGCAGCGTTGAATGGAGGGGCTCGGGAAACACCATATATTTT. Translated: CSVEWRGSGNTIYF.

This clone was picked up one time. V is TRBV14 and J is TRBJ1-6; 8 nucleotides align to TRBD1. The germline gives CDR1 SGHDN, CDR2 FVKESK. The V and J ends lost 1 base and 9 bases, in that order; junction bases with no gene match: 5. This CDR3 is built from 15 residues. This CDR3 is CASSQGTGTGSPLHF. Written as DNA, the CDR3 is TGTGCCAGCAGCCAAGGAACAGGGACAGGTTCACCCCTCCACTTT.

The chain carries TRBV4-1 and TRBJ1-2; D gene uncertain. Germline values: CDR1 MGHRA, CDR2 YSYEKL. The CDR3 is made up of 17 amino acids. Trimming pared 0 bases from V and 2 bases from J, leaving 16 bases between. CDR3 loop: CASSQEVLRLGNYGYTF. CDR3 DNA: TGCGCCAGCAGCCAAGAGGTTTTACGTCTGGGAAACTATGGCTACACCTTC.

The chain couples TRBV5-6 to TRBJ2-7; 12 bases are shared with TRBD2. V trimming: 5 bases; J trimming: 4 bases; junction bases outside the gene matches: 7. Germline CDR1 is SGHDT and CDR2 is YYEEEE. The CDR3 has 15 amino acids. The CDR3 is CASRPGLAGLYEQYF. The CDR3 nucleotides are TGTGCCAGCAGACCTGGACTAGCGGGGCTTTACGAGCAGTACTTC.

The chain has TRBV5-4 and TRBJ1-6; D gene unclear. There are 16 residues in the CDR3. Germline CDR1 reads SGHNT; CDR2 reads YYREEE (reference sequence). V lost 4 bases and J 6 bases, leaving 17 bases between the germline ends. Here the CDR3 DNA reads TGTGCCAGCAGCCCGCCCGGCCGGGCGATTAATTCACCCCTCCACTTT. Amino acids: CASSPPGRAINSPLHF.

This clone was counted a few times. This chain joins TRBV30 and TRBJ1-1; 7 positions match TRBD1. The V and J ends lost 3 bases and 5 bases, in that order; junction bases with no gene match: 15. Per the germline V gene, CDR1 is GTSNPN and CDR2 is SVGIG (reference sequence). This CDR3 comprises 16 residues. CDR3 DNA sequence: TGTGCCTGGAGCCCGTGGGGACAGTGGGGGGGGACTGAAGCTTTCTTT. As protein: CAWSPWGQWGGTEAFF. Full variable domain (outside the CDR3, taken from reference TRBV30 and TRBJ1-1): SQTIHQWPATLVQPVGSPLSLECTVEGTSNPNLYWYRQAAGRGLQLLFYSVGIGQISSEVPQNLSASRPQDRQFILSSKKLLLSDSGFYLCAWSPWGQWGGTEAFFGQGTRLTVV.

This chain connects TRBV29-1 to TRBJ2-4; D is perhaps TRBD2 (6 bases). The length of the CDR3 is 13 residues. Germline-derived CDR1 and CDR2 are SQVTM and ANQGSEA. The ends were cut back, 5 bases at V and 2 bases at J, with 10 bases in the middle. This chain's CDR3 is CSVLGRSKNIQYF. For the CDR3, the DNA is TGCAGCGTTTTAGGGAGGTCCAAAAACATTCAGTACTTC.

The chain's CDR3 is CASSSTDRGLQELFF. The CDR3 nucleotides are TGTGCCAGCAGCTCGACGGACAGGGGACTGCAGGAACTGTTTTTT. The rearrangement links TRBV7-9 to TRBJ1-4; 9 bases are shared with TRBD1. With 4 bases clipped from V and 12 bases from J, the junction kept 12 bases outside the gene matches. There are 15 residues in the CDR3. CDR1 and CDR2 (germline): SEHNR, FQNEAQ (reference sequence).